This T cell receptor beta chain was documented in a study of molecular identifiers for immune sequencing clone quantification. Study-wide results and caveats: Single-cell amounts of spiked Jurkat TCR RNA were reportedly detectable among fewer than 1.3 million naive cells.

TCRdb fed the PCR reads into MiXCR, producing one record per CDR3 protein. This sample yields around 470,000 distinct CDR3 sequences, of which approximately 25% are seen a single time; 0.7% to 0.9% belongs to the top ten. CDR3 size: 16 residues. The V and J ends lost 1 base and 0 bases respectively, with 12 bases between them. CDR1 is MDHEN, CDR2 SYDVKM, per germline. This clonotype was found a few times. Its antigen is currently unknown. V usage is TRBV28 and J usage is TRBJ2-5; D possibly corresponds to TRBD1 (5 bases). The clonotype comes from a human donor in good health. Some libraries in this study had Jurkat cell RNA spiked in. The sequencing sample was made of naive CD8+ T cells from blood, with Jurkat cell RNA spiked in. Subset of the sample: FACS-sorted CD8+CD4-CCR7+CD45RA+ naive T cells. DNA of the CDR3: TGTGCCAGCAGTTTATTAGCAGGGTCAAACCAAGAGACCCAGTACTTC. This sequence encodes CASSLLAGSNQETQYF. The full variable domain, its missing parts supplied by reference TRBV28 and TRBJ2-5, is DVKVTQSSRYLVKRTGEKVFLECVQDMDHENMFWYRQDPGLGLRLIYFSYDVKMKEKGDIPEGYSVSREKKERFSLILESASTNQTSMYLCASSLLAGSNQETQYFGPGTRLLVL.